This T cell receptor beta chain was retrieved from a study of CD39 and CD103 CD8 tumor-infiltrating T cells (dated by TCRdb to 2016 to 2019). Context from the whole study: Repertoire comparisons were shown for an HPV-positive HNSCC, an HPV-negative HNSCC, an ovarian cancer and a melanoma patient. Repertoires of CD8 TIL subsets defined by CD103 and CD39 were compared with peripheral memory CD8 T cells by TCRbeta CDR3 deep sequencing.

Study-level results and caveats: Compared with DN and SP CD8 TILs and with blood memory CD8 T cells, DP CD8 TILs appeared more oligoclonal, with the top 30 clonotypes covering roughly 55-90%. Clonotypes from DN TILs largely overlapped with peripheral memory CD8 repertoires, while clonotypes from DP TILs were only rarely found in blood or uninvolved lymph node.

No therapy was being received by patients at the time of sample collection, although prior treatments had ranged from chemotherapy, radiotherapy, surgery and immunotherapy to none. After thawing, cells were enriched for T lymphocytes using a negative-selection kit, with EpCAM beads added for tumor-infiltrating lymphocytes. CD8 TIL subsets were FACS-sorted as CD3+CD4-CD8+CD45RA- cells split by CD39 and CD103 expression into DN, SP and DP. After mincing, tumor specimens underwent a 1 h digestion with hyaluronidase, collagenase and DNase, and were then filtered, enriched by Ficoll and cryopreserved. Populations were sorted on a FACSAria II to 97% to 99% purity, and cell pellets were frozen without culture for TCR sequencing. Regarding this clone: Its antigen remains undetermined. The input lacks base qualities; no much larger clone sits a single base away.

The CDR3, cysteine through phenylalanine, is 17 amino acids long. The DNA shown is the 51-base CDR3, in frame from base 1. V trim: 3 bases; J trim: 3 bases; unmatched bases: 6. The germline V gene provides CDR1 SGDLS and CDR2 YYNGEE. For each subset, genomic DNA was extracted from about 10,000 to 100,000 sorted cells using the DNeasy Blood and Tissue Kit. The immunoSEQ service sequenced and mapped the TCRbeta V-J or V-D-J regions, with each sample reaching coverage above 8x. As for the original processing: Analysis was limited to productive rearrangements exported from the immunoSEQ Analyzer platform, and clonality was evaluated on the 500 most abundant clones. Repertoire overlap between populations was quantified with the Morisita-Horn similarity index and the Jaccard index. Morisita-Horn similarity between CD8 T-cell subset TCR repertoires was measured in roughly six cancer patients. Here the immuneACCESS table is served through TCRdb, limited to in-frame sequences with V and J called. Missing clones are a known gap in these copies; in checked studies unresolved V genes cover under half, and the rest lacks a known reason. The V and J calls and clone size were taken over from that table, and D and trimming were inferred from the DNA. Present in this sample are several hundred clones, 55% of which were seen just once. The ten largest account for about 66% of the sample.

The TCR sequence derives from a human donor with head and neck squamous cell carcinoma. Sample: CD39+ CD103+ CD8+ T cells sorted from the tumor. The cell subset or site label corresponds to: CD103+CD39+ double-positive CD45RA- CD8 T cells. The rearrangement combines TRBV9 with TRBJ2-1; TRBD2 lines up with 13 middle nucleotides. The CDR3 protein sequence reads: CASSGGGLAGFYNEQFF. In nucleotide form, the sequence is TGTGCCAGCAGCGGGGGGGGACTAGCGGGGTTCTACAATGAGCAGTTCTTC.